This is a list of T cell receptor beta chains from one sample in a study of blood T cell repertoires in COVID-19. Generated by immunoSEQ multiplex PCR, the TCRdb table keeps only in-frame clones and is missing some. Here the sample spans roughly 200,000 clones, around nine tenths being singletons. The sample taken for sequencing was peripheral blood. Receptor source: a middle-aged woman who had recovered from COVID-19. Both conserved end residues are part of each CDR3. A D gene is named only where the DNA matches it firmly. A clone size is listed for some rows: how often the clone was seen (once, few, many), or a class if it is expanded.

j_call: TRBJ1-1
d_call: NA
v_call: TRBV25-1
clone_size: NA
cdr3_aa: CASVGVEGGSEAFF
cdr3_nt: TGTGCCAGCGTTGGGGTAGAAGGGGGATCTGAAGCTTTCTTT

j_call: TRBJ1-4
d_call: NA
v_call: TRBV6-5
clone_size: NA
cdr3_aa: CASSLTGATNEKLFF
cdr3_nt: TGTGCCAGCAGTCTCACAGGAGCAACTAATGAAAAACTGTTTTTT

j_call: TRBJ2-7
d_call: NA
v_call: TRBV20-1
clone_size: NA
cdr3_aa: CSASDSGPSGRSYEQYF
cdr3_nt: TGCAGTGCTAGTGATAGCGGACCCTCTGGACGCTCCTACGAGCAGTACTTC

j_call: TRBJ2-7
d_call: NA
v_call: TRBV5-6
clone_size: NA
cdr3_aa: CASSLAYEQYF
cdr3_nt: TGTGCCAGCAGCTTGGCATACGAGCAGTACTTC

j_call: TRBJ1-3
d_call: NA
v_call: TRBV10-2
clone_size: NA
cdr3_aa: CASSEEKGKNTIYF
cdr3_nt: TGCGCCAGCAGTGAGGAGAAGGGGAAAAACACCATATATTTT

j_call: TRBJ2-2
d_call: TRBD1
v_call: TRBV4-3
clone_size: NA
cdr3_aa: CASSQGGQGELFF
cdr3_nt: TGCGCCAGCAGCCAAGGGGGACAGGGGGAGCTGTTTTTT

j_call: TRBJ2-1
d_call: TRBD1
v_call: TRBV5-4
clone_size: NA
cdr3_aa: CASSLDKGARYNEQFF
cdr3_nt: TGTGCCAGCAGCTTGGATAAGGGGGCACGCTACAATGAGCAGTTCTTC

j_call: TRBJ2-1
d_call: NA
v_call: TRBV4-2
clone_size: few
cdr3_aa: CASSLPLAPEQFF
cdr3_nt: TGTGCCAGCAGCCTCCCCCTAGCACCTGAGCAGTTCTTC

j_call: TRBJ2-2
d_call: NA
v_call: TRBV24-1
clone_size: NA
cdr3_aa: CATSDFTGELFF
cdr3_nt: TGTGCCACCAGTGACTTCACCGGGGAGCTGTTTTTT

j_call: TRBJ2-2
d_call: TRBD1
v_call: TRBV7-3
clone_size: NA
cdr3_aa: CASSPRVTGYNTGELFF
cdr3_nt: TGTGCCAGCAGCCCGCGGGTGACAGGGTACAACACCGGGGAGCTGTTTTTT

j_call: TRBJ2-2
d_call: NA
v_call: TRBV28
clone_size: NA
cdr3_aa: CASSPGAWGNAGELFF
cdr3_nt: TGTGCCAGCAGTCCAGGGGCTTGGGGCAACGCCGGGGAGCTGTTTTTT

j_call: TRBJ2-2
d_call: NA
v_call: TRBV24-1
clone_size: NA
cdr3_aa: CATSDPNPTATGELFF
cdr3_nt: TGTGCCACCAGTGACCCCAACCCGACAGCCACCGGGGAGCTGTTTTTT

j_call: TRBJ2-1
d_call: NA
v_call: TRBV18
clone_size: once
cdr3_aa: CASSPRGENEQFF
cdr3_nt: TGTGCCAGCTCACCACGAGGTGAGAATGAGCAGTTCTTC

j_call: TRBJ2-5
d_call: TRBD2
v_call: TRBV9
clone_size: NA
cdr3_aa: CASSVSGGAGGTQYF
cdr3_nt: TGTGCCAGCAGCGTAAGCGGGGGGGCCGGAGGGACCCAGTACTTC

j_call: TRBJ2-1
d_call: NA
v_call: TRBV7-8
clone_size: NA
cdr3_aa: CASSSLFADYNEQFF
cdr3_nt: TGTGCCAGCAGCAGCCTATTCGCGGATTACAATGAGCAGTTCTTC

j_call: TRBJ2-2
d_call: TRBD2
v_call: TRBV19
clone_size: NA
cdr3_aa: CASSIAELAGDIAGELFF
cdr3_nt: TGTGCCAGTAGTATAGCCGAGCTAGCGGGAGATATAGCCGGGGAGCTGTTTTTT

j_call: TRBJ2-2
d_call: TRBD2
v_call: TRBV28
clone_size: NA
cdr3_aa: CASTTTIAGGRTGELFF
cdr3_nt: TGTGCCAGCACCACAACCATAGCGGGAGGGCGAACCGGGGAGCTGTTTTTT

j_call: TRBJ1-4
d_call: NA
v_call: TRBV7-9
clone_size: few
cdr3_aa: CASSLAGGNEKLFF
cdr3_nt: TGTGCCAGCAGCTTAGCGGGAGGTAATGAAAAACTGTTTTTT

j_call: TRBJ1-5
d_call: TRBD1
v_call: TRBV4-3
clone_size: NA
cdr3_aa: CASSPGTGVNQPQHF
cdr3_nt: TGCGCCAGCAGCCCAGGGACAGGCGTCAATCAGCCCCAGCATTTT

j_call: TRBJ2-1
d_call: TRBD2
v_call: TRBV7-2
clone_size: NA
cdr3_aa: CASSYEAGGPNEQFF
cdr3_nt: TGTGCCAGCAGCTACGAAGCGGGAGGGCCAAATGAGCAGTTCTTC

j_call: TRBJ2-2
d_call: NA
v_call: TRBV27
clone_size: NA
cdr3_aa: CASSRPEAPGELFF
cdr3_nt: TGTGCCAGCAGCCGCCCCGAGGCCCCCGGGGAGCTGTTTTTT

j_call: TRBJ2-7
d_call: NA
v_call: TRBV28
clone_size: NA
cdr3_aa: CASSPAALSYEQYF
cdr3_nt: TGTGCCAGCAGTCCGGCGGCCCTCTCCTACGAGCAGTACTTC

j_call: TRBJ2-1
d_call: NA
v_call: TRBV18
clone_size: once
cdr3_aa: CASSPSDSVEQFF
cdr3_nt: TGTGCCAGCTCACCATCAGACAGTGTTGAGCAGTTCTTC

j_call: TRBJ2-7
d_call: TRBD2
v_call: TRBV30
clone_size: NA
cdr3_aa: CAWSVGRIAGSSYEQYF
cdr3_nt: TGTGCCTGGAGTGTCGGTCGTATAGCGGGAAGCTCCTACGAGCAGTACTTC

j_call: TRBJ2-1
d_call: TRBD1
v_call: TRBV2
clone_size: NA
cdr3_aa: CASNGQGVLNEQFF
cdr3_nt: TGTGCCAGCAACGGCCAGGGGGTACTCAATGAGCAGTTCTTC

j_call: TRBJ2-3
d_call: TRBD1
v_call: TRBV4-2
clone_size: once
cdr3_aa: CASSQDRGINTDTQYF
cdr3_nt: TGTGCCAGCAGCCAAGACAGGGGGATTAACACAGATACGCAGTATTTT

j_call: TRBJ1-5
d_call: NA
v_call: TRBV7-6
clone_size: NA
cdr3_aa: CASSLQGLGQPQHF
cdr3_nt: TGTGCCAGCAGCTTACAGGGATTAGGTCAGCCCCAGCATTTT

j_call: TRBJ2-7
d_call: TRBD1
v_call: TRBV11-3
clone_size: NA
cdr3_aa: CASSSGTGYEQYF
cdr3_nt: TGTGCCAGCAGCTCCGGGACAGGGTACGAGCAGTACTTC

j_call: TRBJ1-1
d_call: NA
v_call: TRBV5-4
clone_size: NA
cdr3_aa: CASSSTGNTEAFF
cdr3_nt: TGTGCCAGCAGCTCCACAGGGAACACTGAAGCTTTCTTT

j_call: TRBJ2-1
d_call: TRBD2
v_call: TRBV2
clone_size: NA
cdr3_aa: CASYRLAGALNEQFF
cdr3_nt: TGTGCCAGCTACAGACTAGCGGGGGCCCTCAATGAGCAGTTCTTC

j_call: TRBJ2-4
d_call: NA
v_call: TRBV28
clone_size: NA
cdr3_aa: CASSLPPQGLAKNIQYF
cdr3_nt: TGTGCCAGCAGTTTACCCCCCCAGGGCCTAGCCAAAAACATTCAGTACTTC

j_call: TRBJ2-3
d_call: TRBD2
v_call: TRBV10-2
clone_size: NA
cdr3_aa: CASSSGLASTDTQYF
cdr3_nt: TGCGCCAGCAGTTCCGGACTAGCTAGCACAGATACGCAGTATTTT

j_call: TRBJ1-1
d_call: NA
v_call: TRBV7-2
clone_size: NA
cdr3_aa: CASSPQGGRNTEAFF
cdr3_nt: TGTGCCAGCAGCCCACAGGGCGGTAGGAACACTGAAGCTTTCTTT

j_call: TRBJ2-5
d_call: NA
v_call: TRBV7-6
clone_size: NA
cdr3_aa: CASSQATEAGTQYF
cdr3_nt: TGTGCCAGCAGCCAAGCGACCGAAGCCGGGACCCAGTACTTC

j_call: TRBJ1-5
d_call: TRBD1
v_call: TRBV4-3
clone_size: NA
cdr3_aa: CASSPQRDRGRQPQHF
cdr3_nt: TGCGCCAGCAGCCCACAAAGGGACAGGGGGCGACAGCCCCAGCATTTT

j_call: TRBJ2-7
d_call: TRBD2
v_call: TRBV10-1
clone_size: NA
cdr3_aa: CASSEGTSGRDEQYF
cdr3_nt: TGCGCCAGCAGTGAGGGGACTAGCGGGAGGGACGAGCAGTACTTC

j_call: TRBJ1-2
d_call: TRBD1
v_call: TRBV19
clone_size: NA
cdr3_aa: CASSYLDRGIGYTF
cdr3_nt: TGTGCCAGTAGTTATCTGGACAGGGGAATTGGCTACACCTTC

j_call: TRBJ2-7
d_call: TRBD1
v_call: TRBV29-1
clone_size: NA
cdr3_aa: CSVGDRGNEQYF
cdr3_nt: TGCAGCGTCGGGGACAGGGGTAACGAGCAGTACTTC

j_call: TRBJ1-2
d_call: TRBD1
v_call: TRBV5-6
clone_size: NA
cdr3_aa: CASSPRTGDGYTF
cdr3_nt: TGTGCCAGCAGTCCCCGGACAGGGGATGGCTACACCTTC

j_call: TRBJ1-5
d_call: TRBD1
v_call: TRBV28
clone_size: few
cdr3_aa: CASSATGGGNQPQHF
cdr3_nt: TGTGCCAGCAGCGCCACAGGGGGCGGCAATCAGCCCCAGCATTTT

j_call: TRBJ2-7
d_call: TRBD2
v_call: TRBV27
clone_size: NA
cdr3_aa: CASSLWGAGEDAYEQYF
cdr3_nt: TGTGCCAGCAGTTTATGGGGAGCGGGGGAAGACGCCTACGAGCAGTACTTC

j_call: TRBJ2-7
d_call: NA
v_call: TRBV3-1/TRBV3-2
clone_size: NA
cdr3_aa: CASSQEGRGSGYEQYF
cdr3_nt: TGTGCCAGCAGCCAAGAAGGTCGGGGGAGTGGATACGAGCAGTACTTC

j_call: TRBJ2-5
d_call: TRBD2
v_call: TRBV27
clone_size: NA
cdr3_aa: CASSSRRLLAGVETQYF
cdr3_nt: TGTGCCAGCAGCTCCAGAAGACTACTAGCGGGAGTAGAGACCCAGTACTTC

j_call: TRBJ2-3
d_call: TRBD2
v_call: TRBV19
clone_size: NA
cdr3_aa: CASSTPGGATDTQYF
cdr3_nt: TGTGCCAGTAGTACGCCGGGGGGGGCTACAGATACGCAGTATTTT

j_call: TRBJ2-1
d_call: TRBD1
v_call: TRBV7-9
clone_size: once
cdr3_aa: CASSLPQGGYNEQFF
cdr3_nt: TGTGCCAGCAGCTTACCACAGGGGGGATACAATGAGCAGTTCTTC

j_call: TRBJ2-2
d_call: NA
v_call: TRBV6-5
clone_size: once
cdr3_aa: CASRVGEDTGELFF
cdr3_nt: TGTGCCAGCAGGGTAGGGGAAGACACCGGGGAGCTGTTTTTT

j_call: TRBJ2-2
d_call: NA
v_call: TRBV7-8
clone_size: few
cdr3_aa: CASSSSGTLNTGELFF
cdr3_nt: TGTGCCAGCAGCTCATCCGGGACTTTGAACACCGGGGAGCTGTTTTTT

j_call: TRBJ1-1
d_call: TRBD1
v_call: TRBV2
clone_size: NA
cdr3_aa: CASSIQGVDTEAFF
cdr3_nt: TGTGCCAGCAGCATACAGGGGGTTGACACTGAAGCTTTCTTT

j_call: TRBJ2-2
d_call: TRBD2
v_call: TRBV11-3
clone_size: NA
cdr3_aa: CASSLGGLDGTGELFF
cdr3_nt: TGTGCCAGCAGCTTAGGGGGACTAGACGGAACCGGGGAGCTGTTTTTT

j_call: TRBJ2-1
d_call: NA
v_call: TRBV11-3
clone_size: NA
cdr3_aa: CASSPLGLYNEQFF
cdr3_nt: TGTGCCAGCAGCCCCTTAGGACTCTACAATGAGCAGTTCTTC

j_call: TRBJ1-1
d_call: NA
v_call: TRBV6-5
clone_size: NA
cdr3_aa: CASRNGRTEAFF
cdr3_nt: TGTGCCAGCAGGAACGGGAGGACTGAAGCTTTCTTT

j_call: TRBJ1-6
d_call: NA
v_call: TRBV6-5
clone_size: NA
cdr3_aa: CASSRQASPLHF
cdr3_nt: TGTGCCAGCAGTCGACAGGCGTCACCCCTCCACTTT

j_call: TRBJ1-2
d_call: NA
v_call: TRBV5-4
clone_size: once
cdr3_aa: CASSFWEGDSGYTF
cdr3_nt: TGTGCCAGCAGCTTCTGGGAAGGGGACTCTGGCTACACCTTC

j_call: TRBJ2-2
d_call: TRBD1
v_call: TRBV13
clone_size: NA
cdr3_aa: CASSPTGGSTGELFF
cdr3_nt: TGTGCCAGCAGCCCAACAGGGGGGTCCACCGGGGAGCTGTTTTTT

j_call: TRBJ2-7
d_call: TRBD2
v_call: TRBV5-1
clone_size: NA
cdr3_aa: CASSLALSGSYEQYF
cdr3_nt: TGCGCCAGCAGCTTGGCGCTTAGCGGGAGCTACGAGCAGTACTTC

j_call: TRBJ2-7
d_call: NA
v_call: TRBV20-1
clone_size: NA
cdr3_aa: CSARGGHEQYF
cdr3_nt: TGCAGTGCTAGAGGGGGCCACGAGCAGTACTTC

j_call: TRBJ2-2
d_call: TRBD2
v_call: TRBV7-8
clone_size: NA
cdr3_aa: CASSGRTSGRTSGELFF
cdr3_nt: TGTGCCAGCAGCGGACGGACTAGCGGGAGAACATCCGGGGAGCTGTTTTTT

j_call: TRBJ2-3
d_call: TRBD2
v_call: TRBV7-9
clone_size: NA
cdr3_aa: CASSSLGSGTSGFTDTQYF
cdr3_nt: TGTGCCAGCAGCTCCCTGGGTTCCGGGACTAGCGGCTTCACAGATACGCAGTATTTT